Shown below are 21 T cell receptor beta chains from a single sample sequenced in a study of beta chain features in type 1 diabetes. Of the isolated RNA, all was reverse transcribed, and so the sequenced material was expressed TCRB transcripts. Using immunoSEQ multiplex PCR, the repertoire was profiled, and TCRdb retains in-frame clones only, with some absent. The data hold roughly 400,000 clones, with approximately 13% observed a single time. Sample: naive CD4+ T cells from blood. The receptors derive from a young man in good health.

This clone has more than one count but fewer than ten. The genes are TRBV29-1 and TRBJ2-1; 12 positions match TRBD1. Germline V gives CDR1 SQVTM, CDR2 ANQGSEA. V was clipped by 3 bases and J by 8 bases; unmatched bases: 5. The CDR3 sequence is 14 residues long. This CDR3 reads CSVESGQGADEQFF. The CDR3 DNA is TGCAGCGTTGAGTCGGGACAGGGGGCGGATGAGCAGTTCTTC.

This clone was recorded once. The chain links TRBV7-8 to TRBJ2-7; 11 bases fit TRBD2. The CDR3 loop spans 18 amino acids. The junction had 9 bases not matched to a gene; V was cut back by 1 base and J by 1 base. CDR1 is SGHVS, CDR2 FQNEAQ, per germline. The CDR3 DNA reads TGTGCCAGCAGCTTAGAAACTAGCGGGGGCCTCCTTTCCTACGAGCAGTACTTC. This codes for CASSLETSGGLLSYEQYF.

This rearrangement joins TRBV9 to TRBJ1-4, with 7 nucleotides matching TRBD1. Trimming took 0 bases from V and 3 from J; bases not matched to a gene: 2. CDR1 and CDR2 from the germline V gene are SGDLS and YYNGEE. The CDR3 totals 15 residues. In DNA form, the CDR3 reads TGTGCCAGCAGCGTAGCAGGGGGACCTAATGAAAAACTGTTTTTT. Translating it yields CASSVAGGPNEKLFF.

The table lists this clone with a few counts. V and J are TRBV5-1 and TRBJ2-3; 7 bases fit TRBD2. The V and J ends lost 4 bases and 0 bases, in that order; junction bases with no gene match: 2. The CDR3 has 14 residues. Germline CDR1 and CDR2: SGHRS and YFSETQ. In DNA form, the CDR3 reads TGCGCCAGCAGCCAGGGACTAAGCACAGATACGCAGTATTTT. Translating gives CASSQGLSTDTQYF. Complete variable domain (other parts from reference TRBV5-1 and TRBJ2-3): KAGVTQTPRYLIKTRGQQVTLSCSPISGHRSVSWYQQTPGQGLQFLFEYFSETQRNKGNFPGRFSGRQFSNSRSEMNVSTLELGDSALYLCASSQGLSTDTQYFGPGTRLTVL.

The chain uses TRBV5-6 and TRBJ2-3, with D hard to call. Trimming took 4 bases from V and 3 from J, leaving 15 bases between them. The germline V gene has CDR1 SGHDT and CDR2 YYEEEE. This CDR3 contains 15 residues. The DNA for the CDR3 is TGTGCCAGCAGCCCCGGTGGGCGGTTAACAGATACGCAGTATTTT. This gives the protein CASSPGGRLTDTQYF.

This chain connects TRBV30 to TRBJ1-5; D gene ambiguous. CDR1 and CDR2 from the germline V gene are GTSNPN and SVGIG (reference sequence). This CDR3 spans 13 amino acids. V lost 0 bases and J lost 5, with 8 bases in between. The CDR3 protein is CAWSVVQDQPQHF. The DNA of the CDR3 is TGTGCCTGGAGTGTAGTCCAGGATCAGCCCCAGCATTTT.

This clone turned up a few times. V usage is TRBV2 and J usage is TRBJ2-5; 12 bases match TRBD2. The J segment lost 2 bases and the V segment lost 7 bases, leaving 5 bases of the junction unmatched. Germline CDR1 and CDR2: SNHLY and FYNNEI. The CDR3 sequence is 15 residues long. CDR3 DNA sequence: TGTGCCAGCAAGCGACTAGCGGGGGCTCAAGAGACCCAGTACTTC. This codes for CASKRLAGAQETQYF.

V usage is TRBV6-5 and J usage is TRBJ2-1, with 7 bases that match TRBD2. The CDR3 extends over 15 amino acids. Per the germline V gene, CDR1 is MNHEY and CDR2 is SVGAGI. J lost 5 bases, V lost 0 bases, and 4 bases had no gene match. CDR3 nucleotide sequence: TGTGCCAGCAGTTACTCTGCGGGAGTTAACAATGAGCAGTTCTTC. The encoded protein is CASSYSAGVNNEQFF.

This clone has just a few counts. The V call is TRBV7-8, the J call TRBJ2-7; D unclear. Trimming stripped 5 bases from V and 0 bases from J, with 11 bases between. CDR3 length: 14 amino acids. Germline lookup yields CDR1 SGHVS and CDR2 FQNEAQ. In DNA form, the CDR3 reads TGTGCCAGCAGCCGTTATACTTCCTCCTACGAGCAGTACTTC. Translating it yields CASSRYTSSYEQYF.

This clone was found a few times. V gene TRBV18 combines with J gene TRBJ2-7, with TRBD1 identical over 11 bases. V lost 0 bases to trimming and J lost 3 bases; unmatched junction nucleotides: 4. This CDR3 region has 16 residues. In germline, CDR1 is KGHSH, CDR2 LQKENI. CDR3 amino acids: CASSPPKGQGGYEQYF. The DNA for the CDR3 is TGTGCCAGCTCACCACCGAAGGGACAGGGGGGCTACGAGCAGTACTTC.

This chain uses TRBV7-9 with TRBJ2-1, with D possibly matching TRBD1 (5 bases). Per the germline V gene, CDR1 is SEHNR and CDR2 is FQNEAQ (reference sequence). The CDR3 runs 13 residues. The V end lost 7 bases, the J end lost 8 bases, and 15 bases lay between the germline ends. The CDR3, as DNA: TGTGCCAGCACTCAAGGACATTACCATGAGCAGTTCTTC. As protein: CASTQGHYHEQFF. Full variable domain (remainder filled in from reference TRBV7-9 and TRBJ2-1): DTGVSQNPRHKITKRGQNVTFRCDPISEHNRLYWYRQTLGQGPEFLTYFQNEAQLEKSRLLSDRFSAERPKGSFSTLEIQRTEQGDSAMYLCASTQGHYHEQFFGPGTRLTVL.

This clone was recorded a few times. This chain connects TRBV11-2 to TRBJ2-5; 8 nucleotides align to TRBD1. The CDR3 covers 15 residues. Per germline, CDR1 SGHAT and CDR2 FQNNGV. After removal of 4 bases from V and 4 bases from J, the junction contained 8 bases not matched to a gene. This CDR3 is CASSSTGVGGETQYF. The CDR3 DNA reads as TGTGCCAGCAGCTCGACAGGGGTCGGGGGAGAGACCCAGTACTTC.

The rearrangement uses TRBV30 and TRBJ2-7; TRBD1 agrees at 10 bases. Looked up from germline, CDR1 is GTSNPN and CDR2 is SVGIG (reference sequence). The CDR3 is made up of 12 amino acids. Trimming took 5 bases from V and 4 from J; bases not matched to a gene: 2. CDR3 loop: CAWGTGVYEQYV. The CDR3 region has the DNA TGTGCCTGGGGGACAGGGGTATACGAGCAGTACGTC.

This clone was counted only a few times. V usage is TRBV29-1 and J usage is TRBJ1-2; D remains unclear. The germline V gene encodes CDR1 SQVTM and CDR2 ANQGSEA. The CDR3 contains 13 residues. V gave up 5 bases and J gave up 4 bases, with 14 bases separating them. CDR3 sequence reads: CSVSQQLLYGYTF. CDR3 bases: TGCAGCGTTTCCCAACAGCTACTCTATGGCTACACCTTC.

This clone has only a few counts. The chain employs TRBV29-1 and TRBJ2-1; D possibly matches TRBD1 or TRBD2 (6 bases each). V lost 5 bases and J 5 bases, leaving 13 bases between the germline ends. CDR1 is SQVTM, CDR2 ANQGSEA, per germline. The CDR3 has 13 residues. The CDR3 nucleotides read TGCAGCGTTTGGGGGGCGGTGGACAATGAGCAGTTCTTC. Encoded protein: CSVWGAVDNEQFF.

In this sample, this clone turned up a few times. The same CDR3 arises from other DNA sequences in this sample as well. This chain connects TRBV29-1 to TRBJ2-5; 9 bases agree with TRBD2. The ends lost 4 bases at V and 5 bases at J; junction bases unmatched: 8. The CDR3 loop spans 14 amino acids. The germline V gene has CDR1 SQVTM and CDR2 ANQGSEA. The DNA of the CDR3 is TGCAGCGTTGCTCTAGCGGGAAGGGGGGAGACCCAGTACTTC. This encodes CSVALAGRGETQYF.

The gene calls are TRBV7-9 and TRBJ2-3; D is perhaps TRBD1 (6 bases). In germline, CDR1 is SEHNR, CDR2 FQNEAQ (reference sequence). The CDR3 spans 14 residues. The V end was cut by 1 base, the J end by 3 bases, with 8 bases between. CDR3: CASSLVGATDTQYF. In DNA, the CDR3 is TGTGCCAGCAGCTTAGTGGGGGCTACAGATACGCAGTATTTT.

This clone was counted between two and nine times. V gene TRBV21-1 combines with J gene TRBJ2-7; no DNA check was done on the table's D call, TRBD2. TRBV21-1 has pseudogene status. The CDR3 is 13 amino acids. CDR3 in DNA: TGTGCCAGCAGCAAAGATGTAGGGAGACAGCAGTACTTC. Residues: CASSKDVGRQQYF.

This clone has only a few counts. CDR3 in DNA: TGTGCCATCCAGCGGGAGGGCTTAGATACGCAGTATTTT. Translated: CAIQREGLDTQYF. The genes are TRBV10-3 and TRBJ2-3; 10 bases are a match to TRBD2. V lost 8 bases and J lost 5; bases outside the gene matches: 4. Germline assignment: CDR1 ENHRY and CDR2 SYGVKD. The CDR3 is 13 amino acids.

J is TRBJ2-5 and V is TRBV5-1; D is ambiguous. Trimming took 6 bases from V and 3 from J, leaving 6 bases between them. The CDR3 has 11 residues. Germline loops: CDR1 SGHRS, CDR2 YFSETQ. CDR3 nucleotides: TGCGCCAGCATAGGAGAAGAGACCCAGTACTTC. Translation: CASIGEETQYF.

This clone was observed a handful of times. The chain links TRBV12-2 to TRBJ2-7. TRBV12-2 is flagged as a pseudogene. The CDR3 sequence is 13 residues long. CDR3 coding DNA: TGTGCAAATGCTCGGAATAGAACCTACGAGCAGTACGTC. Amino acid sequence: CANARNRTYEQYV.